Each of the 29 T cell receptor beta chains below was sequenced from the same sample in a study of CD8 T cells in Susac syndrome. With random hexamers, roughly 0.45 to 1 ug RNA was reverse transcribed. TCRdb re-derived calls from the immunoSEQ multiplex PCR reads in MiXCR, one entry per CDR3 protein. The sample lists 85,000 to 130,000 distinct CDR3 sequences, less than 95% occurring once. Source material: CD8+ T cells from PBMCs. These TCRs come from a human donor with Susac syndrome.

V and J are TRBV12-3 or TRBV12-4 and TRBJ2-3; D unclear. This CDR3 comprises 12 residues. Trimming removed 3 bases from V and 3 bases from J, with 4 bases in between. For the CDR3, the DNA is TGTGCCAGCAGTTTTACGACAGATACGCAGTATTTT. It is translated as CASSFTTDTQYF.

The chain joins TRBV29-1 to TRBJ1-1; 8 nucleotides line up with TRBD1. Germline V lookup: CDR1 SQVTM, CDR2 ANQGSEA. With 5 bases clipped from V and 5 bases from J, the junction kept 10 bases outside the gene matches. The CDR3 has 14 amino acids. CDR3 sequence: CSVYDRGVRTEAFF. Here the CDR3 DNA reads TGCAGCGTTTACGACAGGGGCGTGAGGACTGAAGCTTTCTTT.

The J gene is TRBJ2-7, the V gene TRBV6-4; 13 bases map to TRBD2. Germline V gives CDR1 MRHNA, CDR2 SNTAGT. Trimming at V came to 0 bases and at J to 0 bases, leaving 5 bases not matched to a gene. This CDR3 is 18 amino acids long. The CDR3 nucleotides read TGTGCCAGCAGTGACTCCCACGGACTAGCGGGGGACTCCTACGAGCAGTACTTC. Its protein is CASSDSHGLAGDSYEQYF.

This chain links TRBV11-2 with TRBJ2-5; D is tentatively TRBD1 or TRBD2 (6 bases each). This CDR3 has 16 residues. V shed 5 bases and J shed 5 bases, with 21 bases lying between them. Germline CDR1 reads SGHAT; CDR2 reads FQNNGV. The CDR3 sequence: CASSTLQGREQETQYF. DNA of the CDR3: TGTGCCAGCAGCACCTTACAGGGCCGGGAGCAGGAGACCCAGTACTTC. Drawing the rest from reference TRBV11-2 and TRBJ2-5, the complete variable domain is EAGVAQSPRYKIIEKRQSVAFWCNPISGHATLYWYQQILGQGPKLLIQFQNNGVVDDSQLPKDRFSAERLKGVDSTLKIQPAKLEDSAVYLCASSTLQGREQETQYFGPGTRLLVL.

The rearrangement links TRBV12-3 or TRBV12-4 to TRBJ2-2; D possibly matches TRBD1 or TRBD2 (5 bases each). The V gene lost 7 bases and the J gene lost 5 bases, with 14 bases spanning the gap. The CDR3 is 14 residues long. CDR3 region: CASTNQGPTGELFF. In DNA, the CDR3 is TGTGCCAGCACTAATCAGGGACCGACCGGGGAGCTGTTTTTT.

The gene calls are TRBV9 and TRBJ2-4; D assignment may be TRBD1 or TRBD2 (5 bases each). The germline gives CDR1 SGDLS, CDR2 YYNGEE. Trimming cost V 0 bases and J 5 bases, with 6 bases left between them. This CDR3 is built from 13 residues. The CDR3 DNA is TGTGCCAGCAGCGTAGTGGGGGAAAACATTCAGTACTTC. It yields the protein CASSVVGENIQYF. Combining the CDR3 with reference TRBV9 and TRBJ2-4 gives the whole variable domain DSGVTQTPKHLITATGQRVTLRCSPRSGDLSVYWYQQSLDQGLQFLIQYYNGEERAKGNILERFSAQQFPDLHSELNLSSLELGDSALYFCASSVVGENIQYFGAGTRLSVL.

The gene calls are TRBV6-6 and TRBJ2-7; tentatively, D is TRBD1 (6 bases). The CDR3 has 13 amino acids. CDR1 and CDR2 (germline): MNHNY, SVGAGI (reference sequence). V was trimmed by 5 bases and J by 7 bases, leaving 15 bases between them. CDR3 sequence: CASSLEQRGEQYF. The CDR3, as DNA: TGTGCCAGCAGTCTAGAGCAAAGGGGGGAGCAGTACTTC.

The CDR3 region has the DNA TGTGCCAGTAGTATCAATAGGCACAATGAGCAGTTCTTC. Protein product: CASSINRHNEQFF. This chain links TRBV19 with TRBJ2-1; D call uncertain. Germline CDR1 reads LNHDA; CDR2 reads SQIVND (reference sequence). The V end was cut by 3 bases, the J end by 5 bases, with 8 bases between. The CDR3 totals 13 residues.

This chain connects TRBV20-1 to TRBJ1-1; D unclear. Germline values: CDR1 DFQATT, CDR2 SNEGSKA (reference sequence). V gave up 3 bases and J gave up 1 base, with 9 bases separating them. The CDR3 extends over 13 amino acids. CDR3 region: CSARGFANTEAFF. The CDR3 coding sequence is TGCAGTGCTAGGGGGTTCGCGAACACTGAAGCTTTCTTT.

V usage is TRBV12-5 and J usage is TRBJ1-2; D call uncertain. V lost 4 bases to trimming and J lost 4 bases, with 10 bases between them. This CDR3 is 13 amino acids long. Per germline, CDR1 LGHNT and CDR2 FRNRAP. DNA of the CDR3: TGTGCTAGTGGTTACGGCGGCGGCTATGGCTACACCTTC. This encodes CASGYGGGYGYTF.

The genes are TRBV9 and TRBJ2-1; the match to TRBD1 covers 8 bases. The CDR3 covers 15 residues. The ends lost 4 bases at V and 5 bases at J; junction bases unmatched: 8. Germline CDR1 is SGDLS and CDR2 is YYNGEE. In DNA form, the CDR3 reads TGTGCCAGCAGCCCTGGACAGGGTTCTAACAATGAGCAGTTCTTC. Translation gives CASSPGQGSNNEQFF.

The DNA of the CDR3 is TGTGCCAGCATGGCGGGGAACAATGAGCAGTTCTTC. It yields the protein CASMAGNNEQFF. The chain uses TRBV3-1 and TRBJ2-1, with a tentative D call TRBD2 (6 bases). Trimming took 7 bases from V and 5 from J, leaving 9 bases between them. The CDR3 is made up of 12 amino acids. The V gene's germline CDR1 is LGHDT and CDR2 YNNKEL (reference sequence).

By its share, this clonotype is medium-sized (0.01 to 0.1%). The CDR3 region is CASSPGQQETQYF. CDR3 nucleotide sequence: TGTGCCAGCAGCCCCGGGCAGCAAGAGACCCAGTACTTC. This chain links TRBV6-1 with TRBJ2-5; D gene ambiguous. Germline values: CDR1 MNHNS, CDR2 SASEGT. There are 13 residues in the CDR3. With 6 bases removed from V and 2 bases from J, the gap between germline ends came to 10 bases.

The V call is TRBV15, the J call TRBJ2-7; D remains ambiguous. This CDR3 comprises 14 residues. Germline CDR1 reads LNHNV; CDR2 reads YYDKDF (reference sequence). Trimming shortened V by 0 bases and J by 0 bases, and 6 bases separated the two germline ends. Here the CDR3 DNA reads TGTGCCACCAGCAGAGATGGCAACTCCTACGAGCAGTACTTC. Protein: CATSRDGNSYEQYF.

CDR3 in DNA: TGTGCCAGCGCCAAGGGGATTGACAATGAGCAGTTCTTC. It specifies CASAKGIDNEQFF. J is TRBJ2-1 and V is TRBV12-3 or TRBV12-4, with D possibly matching TRBD1 (5 bases). V gave up 8 bases and J gave up 5 bases, with 13 bases separating them. The CDR3 runs 13 residues.

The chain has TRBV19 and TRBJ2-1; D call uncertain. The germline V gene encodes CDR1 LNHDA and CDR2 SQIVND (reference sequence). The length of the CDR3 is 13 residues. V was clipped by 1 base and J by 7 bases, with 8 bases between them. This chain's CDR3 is CASSIGHPNEQFF. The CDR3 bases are TGTGCCAGTAGTATAGGGCACCCGAATGAGCAGTTCTTC.

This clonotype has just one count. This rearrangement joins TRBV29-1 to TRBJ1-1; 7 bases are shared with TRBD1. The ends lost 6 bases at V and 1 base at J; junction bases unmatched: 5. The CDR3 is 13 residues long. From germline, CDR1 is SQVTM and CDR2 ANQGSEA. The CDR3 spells CSVPGQTNTEAFF. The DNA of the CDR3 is TGCAGCGTGCCGGGACAGACGAACACTGAAGCTTTCTTT.

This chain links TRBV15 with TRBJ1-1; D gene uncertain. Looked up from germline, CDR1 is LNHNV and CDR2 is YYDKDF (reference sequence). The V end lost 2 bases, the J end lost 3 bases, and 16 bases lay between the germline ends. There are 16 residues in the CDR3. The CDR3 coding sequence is TGTGCCACCAGCAGACTTGGTGGCGGGAGTTACACTGAAGCTTTCTTT. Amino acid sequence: CATSRLGGGSYTEAFF.

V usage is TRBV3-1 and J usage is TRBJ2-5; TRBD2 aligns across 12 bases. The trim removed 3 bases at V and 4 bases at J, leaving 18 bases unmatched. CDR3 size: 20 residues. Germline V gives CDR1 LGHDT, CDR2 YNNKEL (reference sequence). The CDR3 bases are TGTGCCAGCAGCCACCTACTGCTTTCTAGCGGGGGGGCCCTTGGAGAGACCCAGTACTTC. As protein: CASSHLLLSSGGALGETQYF.

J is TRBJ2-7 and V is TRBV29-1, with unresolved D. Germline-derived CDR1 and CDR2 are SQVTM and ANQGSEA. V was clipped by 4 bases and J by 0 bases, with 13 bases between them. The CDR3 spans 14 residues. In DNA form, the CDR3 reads TGCAGCGTTGTCTGGGTGGGCAGCTCCTACGAGCAGTACTTC. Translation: CSVVWVGSSYEQYF.

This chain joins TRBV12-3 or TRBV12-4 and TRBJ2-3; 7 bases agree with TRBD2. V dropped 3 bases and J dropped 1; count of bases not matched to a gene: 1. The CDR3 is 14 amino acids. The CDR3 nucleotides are TGTGCCAGCAGTTTTGGGGGGGGCACAGATACGCAGTATTTT. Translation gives CASSFGGGTDTQYF.

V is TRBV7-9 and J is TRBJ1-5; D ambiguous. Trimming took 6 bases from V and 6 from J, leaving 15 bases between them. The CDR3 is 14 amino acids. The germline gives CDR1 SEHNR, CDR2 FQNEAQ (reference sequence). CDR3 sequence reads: CASSPGGYSQPQHF. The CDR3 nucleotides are TGTGCCAGCAGTCCCGGAGGGTATAGTCAGCCCCAGCATTTT.

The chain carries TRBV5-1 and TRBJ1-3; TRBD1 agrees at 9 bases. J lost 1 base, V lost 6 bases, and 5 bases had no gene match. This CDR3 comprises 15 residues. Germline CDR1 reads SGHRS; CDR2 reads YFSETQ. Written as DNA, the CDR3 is TGCGCCAGCACATGGGACAGGGCGTCTGGAAACACCATATATTTT. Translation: CASTWDRASGNTIYF. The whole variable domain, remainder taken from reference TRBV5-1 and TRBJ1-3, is KAGVTQTPRYLIKTRGQQVTLSCSPISGHRSVSWYQQTPGQGLQFLFEYFSETQRNKGNFPGRFSGRQFSNSRSEMNVSTLELGDSALYLCASTWDRASGNTIYFGEGSWLTVV.

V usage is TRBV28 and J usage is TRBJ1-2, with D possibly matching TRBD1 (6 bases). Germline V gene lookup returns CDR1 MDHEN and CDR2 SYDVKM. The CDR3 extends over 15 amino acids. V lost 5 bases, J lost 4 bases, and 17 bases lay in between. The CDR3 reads CASSAPGVPLYGYTF. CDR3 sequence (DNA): TGTGCCAGCAGTGCCCCAGGGGTCCCTCTCTATGGCTACACCTTC.

CDR3 nucleotides: TGTGCCAGCAGTGACGAGTACAATGAGCAGTTCTTC. This codes for CASSDEYNEQFF. The J gene is TRBJ2-1, the V gene TRBV6-4; D gene unclear. This CDR3 contains 12 residues. The V end was cut by 2 bases, the J end by 4 bases, with 3 bases between. Germline assignment: CDR1 MRHNA and CDR2 SNTAGT.

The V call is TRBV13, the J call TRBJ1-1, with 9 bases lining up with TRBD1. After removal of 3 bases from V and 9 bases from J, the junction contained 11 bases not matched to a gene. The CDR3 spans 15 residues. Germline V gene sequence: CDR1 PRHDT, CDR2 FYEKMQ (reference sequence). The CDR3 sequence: CASSLGTGGLGQAFF. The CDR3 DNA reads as TGTGCCAGCAGCTTGGGAACAGGGGGCCTGGGCCAAGCTTTCTTT.

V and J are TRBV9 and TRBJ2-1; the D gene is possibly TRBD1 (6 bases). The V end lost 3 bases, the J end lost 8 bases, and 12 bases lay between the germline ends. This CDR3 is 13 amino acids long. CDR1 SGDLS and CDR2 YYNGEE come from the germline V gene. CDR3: CASSDQGLDEQFF. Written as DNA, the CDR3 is TGTGCCAGCAGCGACCAGGGGTTGGATGAGCAGTTCTTC.

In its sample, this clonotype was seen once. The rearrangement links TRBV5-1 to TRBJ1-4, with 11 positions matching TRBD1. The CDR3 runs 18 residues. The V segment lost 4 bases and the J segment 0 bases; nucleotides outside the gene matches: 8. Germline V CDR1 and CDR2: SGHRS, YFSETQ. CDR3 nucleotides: TGCGCCAGCAGCCTCGGGACAGGGGGTCTTGCAACTAATGAAAAACTGTTTTTT. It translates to CASSLGTGGLATNEKLFF.

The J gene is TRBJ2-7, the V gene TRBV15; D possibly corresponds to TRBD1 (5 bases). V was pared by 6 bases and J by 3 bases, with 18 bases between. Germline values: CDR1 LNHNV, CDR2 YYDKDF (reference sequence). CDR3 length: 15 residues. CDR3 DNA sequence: TGTGCCACCAGGTCCCTACAGGATGTAGACTACGAGCAGTACTTC. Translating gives CATRSLQDVDYEQYF.